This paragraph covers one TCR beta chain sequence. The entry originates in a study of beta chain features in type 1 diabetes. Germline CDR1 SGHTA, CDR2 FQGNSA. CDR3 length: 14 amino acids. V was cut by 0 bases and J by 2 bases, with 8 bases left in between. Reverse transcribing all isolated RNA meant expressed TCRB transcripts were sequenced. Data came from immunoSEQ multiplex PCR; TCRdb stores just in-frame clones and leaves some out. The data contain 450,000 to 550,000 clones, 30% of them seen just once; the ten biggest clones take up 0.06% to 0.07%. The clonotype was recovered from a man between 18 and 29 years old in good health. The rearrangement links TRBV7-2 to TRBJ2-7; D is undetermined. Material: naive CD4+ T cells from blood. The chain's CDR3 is CASSLALTTYEQYF. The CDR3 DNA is TGTGCCAGCAGCTTAGCGCTTACTACCTACGAGCAGTACTTC.